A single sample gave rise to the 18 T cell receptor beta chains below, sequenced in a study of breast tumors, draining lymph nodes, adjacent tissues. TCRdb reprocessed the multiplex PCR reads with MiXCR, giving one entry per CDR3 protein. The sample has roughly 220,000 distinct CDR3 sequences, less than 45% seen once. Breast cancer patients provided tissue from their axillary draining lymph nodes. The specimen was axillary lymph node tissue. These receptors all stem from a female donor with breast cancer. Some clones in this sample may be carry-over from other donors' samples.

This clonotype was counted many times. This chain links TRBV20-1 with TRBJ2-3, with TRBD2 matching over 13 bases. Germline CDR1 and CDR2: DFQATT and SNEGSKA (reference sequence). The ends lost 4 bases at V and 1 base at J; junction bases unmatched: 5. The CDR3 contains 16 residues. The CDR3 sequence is CSATLAGGPGTDTQYF. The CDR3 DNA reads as TGCAGTGCTACACTAGCGGGAGGGCCTGGCACAGATACGCAGTATTTT.

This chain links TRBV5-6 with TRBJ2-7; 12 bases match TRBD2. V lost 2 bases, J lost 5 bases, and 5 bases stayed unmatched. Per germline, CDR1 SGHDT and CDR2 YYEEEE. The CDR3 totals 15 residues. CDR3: CASSLRTSGVNEQYF. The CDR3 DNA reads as TGTGCCAGCAGCTTACGGACTAGCGGGGTCAACGAGCAGTACTTC.

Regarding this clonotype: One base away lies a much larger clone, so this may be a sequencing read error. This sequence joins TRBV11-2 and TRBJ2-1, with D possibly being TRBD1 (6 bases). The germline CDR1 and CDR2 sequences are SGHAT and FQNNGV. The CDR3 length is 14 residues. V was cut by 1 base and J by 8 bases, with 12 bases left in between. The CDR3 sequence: CASSLGGQFHEQFF. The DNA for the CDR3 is TGTGCCAGCAGCTTAGGAGGACAGTTCCATGAGCAGTTCTTC.

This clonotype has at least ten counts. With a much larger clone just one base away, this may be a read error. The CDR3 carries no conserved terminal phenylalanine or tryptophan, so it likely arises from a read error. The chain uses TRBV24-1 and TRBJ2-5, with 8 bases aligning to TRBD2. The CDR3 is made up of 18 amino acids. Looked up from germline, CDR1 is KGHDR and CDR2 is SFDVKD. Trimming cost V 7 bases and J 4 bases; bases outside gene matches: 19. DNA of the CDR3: TGTGCCACCAGCCAAACGGGAGGGAAGCGGGCAGGAGGAGAGACCCAGTACCTC. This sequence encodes CATSQTGGKRAGGETQYL.

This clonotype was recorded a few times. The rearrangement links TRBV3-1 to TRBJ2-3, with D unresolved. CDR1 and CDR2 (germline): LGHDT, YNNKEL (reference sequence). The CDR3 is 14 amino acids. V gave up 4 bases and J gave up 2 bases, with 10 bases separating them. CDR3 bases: TGTGCCAGCAGCCGTGCGGACCACACAGATACGCAGTATTTT. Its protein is CASSRADHTDTQYF.

The CDR3 reads CASGSYNEQFF. The CDR3 nucleotides are TGTGCTAGCGGATCCTACAATGAGCAGTTCTTC. The chain recombines TRBV12-3 or TRBV12-4 with TRBJ2-1; maybe TRBD2 (6 bases). There are 11 residues in the CDR3.

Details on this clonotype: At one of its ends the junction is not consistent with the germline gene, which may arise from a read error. CDR3 DNA sequence: TGTGCCACCAGCAGATCCCCCGGGACAGGGGAATCACCCCTCCGCTTT. This translates into CATSRSPGTGESPLRF. This sequence joins TRBV15 and TRBJ1-6, with 10 bases identical to TRBD1. There are 16 residues in the CDR3. CDR1 is LNHNV, CDR2 YYDKDF, per germline (reference sequence).

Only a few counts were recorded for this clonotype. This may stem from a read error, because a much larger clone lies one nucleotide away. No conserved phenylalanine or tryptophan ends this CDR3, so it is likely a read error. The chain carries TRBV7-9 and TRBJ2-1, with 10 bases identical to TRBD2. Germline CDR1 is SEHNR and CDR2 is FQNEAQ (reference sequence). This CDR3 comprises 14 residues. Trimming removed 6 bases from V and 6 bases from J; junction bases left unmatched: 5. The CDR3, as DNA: TGTGCCAGCAGTCGAGCGGGGGGGACCAATGAGCAGTTCCTC. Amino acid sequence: CASSRAGGTNEQFL.

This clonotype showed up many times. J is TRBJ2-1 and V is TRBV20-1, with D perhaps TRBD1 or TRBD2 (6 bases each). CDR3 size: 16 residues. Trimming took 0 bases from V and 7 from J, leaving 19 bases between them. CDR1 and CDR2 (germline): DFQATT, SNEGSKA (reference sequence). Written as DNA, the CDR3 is TGCAGTGCTAGAGATCCCTCTCGGGGGCCGTTAAATGAGCAGTTCTTC. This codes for CSARDPSRGPLNEQFF.

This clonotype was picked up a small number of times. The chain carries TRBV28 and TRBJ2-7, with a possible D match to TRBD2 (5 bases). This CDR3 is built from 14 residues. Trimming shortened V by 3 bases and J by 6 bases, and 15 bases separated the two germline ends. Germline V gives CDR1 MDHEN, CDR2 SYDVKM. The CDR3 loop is CASSLFGERSEQYF. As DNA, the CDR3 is TGTGCCAGCAGTTTGTTCGGGGAAAGGAGCGAGCAGTACTTC.

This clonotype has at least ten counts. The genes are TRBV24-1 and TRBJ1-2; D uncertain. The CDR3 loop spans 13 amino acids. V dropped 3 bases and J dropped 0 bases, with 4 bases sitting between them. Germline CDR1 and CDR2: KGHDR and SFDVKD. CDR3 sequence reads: CATSDGTNYGYTF. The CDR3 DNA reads TGTGCCACCAGTGATGGAACTAACTATGGCTACACCTTC.

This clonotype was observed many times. In nucleotides, the CDR3 is TGCGCCAGCAGCCATCCCGGCGGGGACTACGAGCAGTACTTC. Protein sequence: CASSHPGGDYEQYF. The gene calls are TRBV4-1 and TRBJ2-7, with D perhaps matching TRBD2 (6 bases). CDR3 length equals 14 residues. Trimming left V 3 bases short and J 3 bases short, with 12 bases between. The germline V gene encodes CDR1 MGHRA and CDR2 YSYEKL.

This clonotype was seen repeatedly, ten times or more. As DNA, the CDR3 is TGTGCCAGCACCACCGCGCGGGGCCAGGGGGCCGGGGAGCTGTTTTTT. Translation: CASTTARGQGAGELFF. The chain is built from TRBV6-6 and TRBJ2-2; D may be TRBD1 (7 bases). From germline, CDR1 is MNHNY and CDR2 SVGAGI (reference sequence). The CDR3 has 16 residues. Trimming left V 7 bases short and J 6 bases short, with 21 bases between.

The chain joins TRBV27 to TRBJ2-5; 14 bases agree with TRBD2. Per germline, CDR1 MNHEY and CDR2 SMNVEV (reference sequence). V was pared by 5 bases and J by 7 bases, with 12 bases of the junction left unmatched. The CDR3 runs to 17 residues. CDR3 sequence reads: CASSPTTSGGEAGTQYF. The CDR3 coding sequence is TGTGCCAGCAGTCCGACGACTAGCGGGGGGGAAGCCGGGACCCAGTACTTC.

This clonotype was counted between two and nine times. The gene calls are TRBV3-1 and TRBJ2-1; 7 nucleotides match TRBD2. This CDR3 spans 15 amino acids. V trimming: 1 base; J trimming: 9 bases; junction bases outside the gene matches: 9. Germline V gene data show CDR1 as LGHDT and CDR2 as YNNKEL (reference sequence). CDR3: CASSQAPLLAAEQFF. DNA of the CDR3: TGTGCCAGCAGCCAAGCCCCTTTGCTAGCGGCTGAGCAGTTCTTC.

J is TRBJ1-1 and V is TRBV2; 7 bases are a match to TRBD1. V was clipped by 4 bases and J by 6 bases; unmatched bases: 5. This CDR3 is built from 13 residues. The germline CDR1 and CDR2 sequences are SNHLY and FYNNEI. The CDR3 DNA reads TGTGCCAGCAGTGCACAGGGGAGGGCTGAAGCTTTCTTT. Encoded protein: CASSAQGRAEAFF.

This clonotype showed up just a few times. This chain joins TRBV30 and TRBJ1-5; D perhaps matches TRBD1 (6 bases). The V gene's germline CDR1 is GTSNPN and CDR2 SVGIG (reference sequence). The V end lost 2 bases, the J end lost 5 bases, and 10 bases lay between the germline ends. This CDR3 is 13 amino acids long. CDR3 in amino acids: CAWSYEGDQPQHF. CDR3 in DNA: TGTGCCTGGAGTTATGAGGGGGATCAGCCCCAGCATTTT.

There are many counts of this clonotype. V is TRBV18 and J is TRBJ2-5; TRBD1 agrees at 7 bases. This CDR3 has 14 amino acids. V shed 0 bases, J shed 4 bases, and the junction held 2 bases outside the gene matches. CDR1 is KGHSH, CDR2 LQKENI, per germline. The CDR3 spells CASSPPNRGETQYF. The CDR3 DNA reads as TGTGCCAGCTCACCACCGAACAGGGGAGAGACCCAGTACTTC.